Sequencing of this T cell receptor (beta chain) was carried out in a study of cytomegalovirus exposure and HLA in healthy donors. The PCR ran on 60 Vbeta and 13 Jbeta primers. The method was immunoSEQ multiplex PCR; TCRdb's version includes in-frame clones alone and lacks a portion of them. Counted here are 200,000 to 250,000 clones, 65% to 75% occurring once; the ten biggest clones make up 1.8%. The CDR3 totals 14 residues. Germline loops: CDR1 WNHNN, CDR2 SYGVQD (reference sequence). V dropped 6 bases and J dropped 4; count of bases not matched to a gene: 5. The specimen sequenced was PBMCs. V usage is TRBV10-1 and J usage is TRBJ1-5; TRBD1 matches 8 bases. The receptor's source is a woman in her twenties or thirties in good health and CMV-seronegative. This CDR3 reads CASRSRDRNQPQHF. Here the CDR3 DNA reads TGCGCCAGCAGGAGCCGGGACAGGAATCAGCCCCAGCATTTT.